The 8 T cell receptor beta chains below all came from one sample that was sequenced in a study of T cells in Graves' hyperthyroidism and ophthalmopathy. Using RNA transcripts as the source, TCR beta CDR3 regions were amplified. In the first-round RT-PCR of the TCR CDR3, the HTBI primer set was used. Each CDR3 protein gets one entry after TCRdb re-called the multiplex PCR reads with MiXCR. The table has about 840,000 distinct CDR3 sequences, over 35% seen once. Sequencing was carried out using blood. The receptors here all came from a man aged 18 to 29 with Graves' hyperthyroidism.

The V and J genes are TRBV20-1 and TRBJ2-5; the D call may be TRBD1 or TRBD2 (5 bases each). The CDR3 is 14 amino acids. Germline V gives CDR1 DFQATT, CDR2 SNEGSKA (reference sequence). Trimming cost V 3 bases and J 3 bases, with 14 bases left between them. This CDR3 reads CSASNRDLKETQYF. Written as DNA, the CDR3 is TGCAGTGCTAGCAACCGGGACCTGAAAGAGACCCAGTACTTC.

This clonotype was counted only a few times. This sequence may be a read error, since a much larger clone differs from it by one base. This chain uses TRBV7-3 with TRBJ1-1; 7 nucleotides match TRBD1. The CDR3 covers 14 residues. Germline V gene lookup returns CDR1 SGHTA and CDR2 FQGTGA. Losses at the gene ends were 4 bases for V and 1 base for J; bases not matched to a gene: 3. The CDR3 protein is CASSWAGGNTEAFF. DNA of the CDR3: TGTGCCAGCAGCTGGGCAGGGGGGAACACTGAAGCTTTCTTT. The variable domain in full, completed from reference TRBV7-3 and TRBJ1-1, reads GAGVSQTPSNKVTEKGKYVELRCDPISGHTALYWYRQSLGQGPEFLIYFQGTGAADDSGLPNDRFFAVRPEGSVSTLKIQRTERGDSAVYLCASSWAGGNTEAFFGQGTRLTVV.

This clonotype was found a few times. CDR3 DNA: TGCAGTGCTCGCCTAGCGGGAGGCTTCTCCGAGCAGTACTTC. Its protein product is CSARLAGGFSEQYF. This chain links TRBV20-1 with TRBJ2-7, with 11 bases matching TRBD2. This CDR3 contains 14 residues. CDR1 is DFQATT, CDR2 SNEGSKA, per germline (reference sequence). Unmatched junction bases numbered 9, after V lost 5 bases and J lost 6 bases.

This chain links TRBV20-1 with TRBJ2-5; D is perhaps TRBD1 (5 bases). Germline values: CDR1 DFQATT, CDR2 SNEGSKA (reference sequence). Trimming left V 1 base short and J 3 bases short, with 9 bases between. This CDR3 is 13 amino acids long. The DNA for the CDR3 is TGCAGTGCTAGAGCGATAGGGGAAGAGACCCAGTACTTC. It is translated as CSARAIGEETQYF.

On this clonotype: Since the CDR3 does not end with the conserved phenylalanine or tryptophan, this likely comes from a read error. The J gene is TRBJ2-7, the V gene TRBV28; D is possibly TRBD1 (6 bases). CDR3 length: 16 amino acids. CDR1 MDHEN and CDR2 SYDVKM come from the germline V gene. The V gene lost 7 bases and the J gene lost 0 bases, with 19 bases spanning the gap. The CDR3 sequence is CASTFRGQMSSYEQYI. The CDR3 DNA is TGTGCCAGCACCTTCCGAGGACAGATGAGCTCCTACGAGCAGTACATC.

The chain combines TRBV9 with TRBJ2-7; 11 positions agree with TRBD1. Trimming cost V 3 bases and J 6 bases; bases outside gene matches: 17. The CDR3 length is 18 residues. Germline assignment: CDR1 SGDLS and CDR2 YYNGEE. The CDR3 DNA reads TGTGCCAGCAGCGCACATACCGGGACAGGGGGGATAGGTGGCGAGCAGTACTTC. Translation: CASSAHTGTGGIGGEQYF.

The rearrangement links TRBV29-1 to TRBJ1-4; weak D call: TRBD1 (5 bases). CDR1 is SQVTM and CDR2 is ANQGSEA in the germline V gene. This CDR3 has 15 residues. Trimming removed 3 bases from V and 6 bases from J, with 17 bases in between. CDR3 coding DNA: TGCAGCGTTGACCTACAGGTTCAGGGTGATGAAAAACTGTTTTTT. Its protein is CSVDLQVQGDEKLFF. Filled out from reference TRBV29-1 and TRBJ1-4, the complete variable domain reads SAVISQKPSRDICQRGTSLTIQCQVDSQVTMMFWYRQQPGQSLTLIATANQGSEATYESGFVIDKFPISRPNLTFSTLTVSNMSPEDSSIYLCSVDLQVQGDEKLFFGSGTQLSVL.

This clonotype was counted between two and nine times. J is TRBJ1-2 and V is TRBV9, with D tentatively TRBD1 (5 bases). The CDR3 has 14 amino acids. Germline V CDR1 and CDR2: SGDLS, YYNGEE. V shed 4 bases and J shed 6 bases, with 16 bases lying between them. The CDR3 DNA is TGTGCCAGCAGCTACTCTCGGGGGACCGATGGCTACACCTTC. Residues: CASSYSRGTDGYTF.